This entry lists 21 T cell receptor beta chains sequenced from one sample in a study of blood T cell repertoires in COVID-19. Here immunoSEQ multiplex PCR was the method, and the copy in TCRdb shows in-frame clones only, minus some. In the table there are about 190,000 clones, roughly 80% of which are singletons. The sample comprised peripheral blood. The receptors here all came from a middle-aged man who had recovered from COVID-19.

The V gene is TRBV27, the J gene TRBJ1-2; TRBD1 aligns across 10 bases. The V gene's germline CDR1 is MNHEY and CDR2 SMNVEV (reference sequence). The trim removed 4 bases at V and 3 bases at J, leaving 5 bases unmatched. The CDR3 loop spans 15 amino acids. This CDR3 is CASSSPGTGDYGYTF. CDR3 bases: TGTGCCAGCAGTTCCCCCGGGACAGGGGACTATGGCTACACCTTC.

This clone has only a few counts. In DNA form, the CDR3 reads TGTGCCAGCAGCGCCGACAGGGGGTCTGGAAACACCATATATTTT. Translating gives CASSADRGSGNTIYF. This sequence joins TRBV9 and TRBJ1-3, with 9 positions matching TRBD1. The J segment lost 1 base and the V segment lost 3 bases, leaving 2 bases of the junction unmatched. The CDR3 extends over 15 amino acids. Germline V gene sequence: CDR1 SGDLS, CDR2 YYNGEE.

In DNA, the CDR3 is TGTGCCAGCAGCCCCCTGACTAGCGGGAGGATTGCAGATACGCAGTATTTT. This translates into CASSPLTSGRIADTQYF. The J gene is TRBJ2-3, the V gene TRBV7-9; 13 bases are shared with TRBD2. CDR3 length: 17 amino acids. Germline CDR1 SEHNR, CDR2 FQNEAQ (reference sequence). V shed 5 bases, J shed 4 bases, and the junction held 9 bases outside the gene matches.

The rearrangement joins TRBV2 to TRBJ2-5, with D perhaps matching TRBD1 (5 bases). The V gene's germline CDR1 is SNHLY and CDR2 FYNNEI. The CDR3 runs 16 residues. V was clipped by 6 bases and J by 0 bases, with 17 bases between them. The CDR3 DNA follows: TGTGCCAGCAGGAAATCCAGGGCGCAGTACCAAGAGACCCAGTACTTC. As protein: CASRKSRAQYQETQYF.

The CDR3 sequence: CASSYREGDRDYGYTF. As DNA, the CDR3 is TGTGCCAGCAGCTACCGTGAGGGTGACAGGGACTATGGCTACACCTTC. The chain carries TRBV7-2 and TRBJ1-2; 7 nucleotides match TRBD1. There are 16 residues in the CDR3. V lost 4 bases and J lost 3; bases outside the gene matches: 11. The germline V gene has CDR1 SGHTA and CDR2 FQGNSA.

V gene TRBV4-3 combines with J gene TRBJ1-6; 9 nucleotides align to TRBD1. The CDR3 covers 16 residues. Germline V gives CDR1 LGHNA, CDR2 YSLEER. The V and J ends lost 2 bases and 7 bases, in that order; junction bases with no gene match: 6. Here the CDR3 DNA reads TGCGCCAGCAGCCAACGACCGGGACAGGGAAATTCACCCCTCCACTTT. The encoded protein is CASSQRPGQGNSPLHF.

V and J are TRBV7-3 and TRBJ2-1; TRBD2 matches 14 bases. The CDR3 has 16 amino acids. Germline CDR1 and CDR2: SGHTA and FQGTGA. The ends lost 5 bases at V and 6 bases at J; junction bases unmatched: 6. The chain's CDR3 is CASSGLGLAGVNEQFF. The CDR3, as DNA: TGTGCCAGCAGCGGCTTGGGACTAGCGGGAGTCAATGAGCAGTTCTTC. The variable domain in full, with the rest retrieved from reference TRBV7-3 and TRBJ2-1, is GAGVSQTPSNKVTEKGKYVELRCDPISGHTALYWYRQSLGQGPEFLIYFQGTGAADDSGLPNDRFFAVRPEGSVSTLKIQRTERGDSAVYLCASSGLGLAGVNEQFFGPGTRLTVL.

The genes are TRBV6-5 and TRBJ2-7; 9 positions agree with TRBD1. Per germline, CDR1 MNHEY and CDR2 SVGAGI. This CDR3 has 14 amino acids. V lost 11 bases to trimming and J lost 5 bases; unmatched junction nucleotides: 13. CDR3 DNA: TGTGCCCATTCCCGAGGGGACAGGGCCAACGAGCAGTACTTC. The encoded protein is CAHSRGDRANEQYF.

Here the CDR3 DNA reads TGTGCCAGCAGCCCAAACGCGGGACTAGCGGGGTACAATGAGCAGTTCTTC. Translating gives CASSPNAGLAGYNEQFF. V usage is TRBV9 and J usage is TRBJ2-1; 13 bases line up with TRBD2. Germline trimming cut 4 bases from V and 4 bases from J; bases unmatched to any gene: 8. The CDR3 extends over 17 amino acids. CDR1 and CDR2 from the germline V gene are SGDLS and YYNGEE.

The gene calls are TRBV11-3 and TRBJ2-3; no firm D call. Germline-derived CDR1 and CDR2 are SGHNT and YENEEA. The CDR3 runs 14 residues. Trimming took off 0 bases at V and 6 bases at J, with 10 bases between the two ends. The DNA of the CDR3 is TGTGCCAGCAGCTTAGATGTCGACTCCGATACGCAGTATTTT. It codes for CASSLDVDSDTQYF. Variable domain in full (rest from reference TRBV11-3 and TRBJ2-3): EAGVVQSPRYKIIEKKQPVAFWCNPISGHNTLYWYLQNLGQGPELLIRYENEEAVDDSQLPKDRFSAERLKGVDSTLKIQPAELGDSAVYLCASSLDVDSDTQYFGPGTRLTVL.

This clone has only a few counts. The rearrangement links TRBV6-2 or TRBV6-3 to TRBJ2-1; the D gene is possibly TRBD1 (5 bases). This CDR3 has 12 residues. The germline CDR1 and CDR2 sequences are MNHEY and SVGEGT. V dropped 5 bases and J dropped 9 bases, with 11 bases sitting between them. CDR3 residues: CASSDRGTEQFF. CDR3 DNA: TGTGCCAGCAGTGACAGAGGCACTGAGCAGTTCTTC.

The V gene is TRBV30, the J gene TRBJ1-6, with no clear D. Trimming cost V 5 bases and J 8 bases, with 13 bases left between them. The CDR3 has 13 residues. Per germline, CDR1 GTSNPN and CDR2 SVGIG (reference sequence). CDR3 region: CAWGRTEYSPLHF. The CDR3 DNA is TGTGCCTGGGGGAGGACTGAGTATTCACCCCTCCACTTT. The variable domain in full, completed from reference TRBV30 and TRBJ1-6, reads SQTIHQWPATLVQPVGSPLSLECTVEGTSNPNLYWYRQAAGRGLQLLFYSVGIGQISSEVPQNLSASRPQDRQFILSSKKLLLSDSGFYLCAWGRTEYSPLHFGNGTRLTVT.

The chain links TRBV4-2 to TRBJ1-2, with D unresolved. V lost 5 bases and J 11 bases, leaving 15 bases between the germline ends. This CDR3 spans 12 amino acids. Per germline, CDR1 LGHNA and CDR2 YNFKEQ. The DNA for the CDR3 is TGTGCCAGCAGCGGAATAGAAGGGAGTTACACCTTC. Its translation: CASSGIEGSYTF.

This sequence joins TRBV19 and TRBJ2-1; D might be TRBD2 (6 bases). Germline V gene lookup returns CDR1 LNHDA and CDR2 SQIVND (reference sequence). The CDR3 spans 19 residues. Trimming cost V 3 bases and J 2 bases, with 23 bases left between them. Written as DNA, the CDR3 is TGTGCCAGTAGTATGCCCTCGGGGGAAGCGGGTTCCCCCTACAATGAGCAGTTCTTC. Protein sequence: CASSMPSGEAGSPYNEQFF.

V and J are TRBV9 and TRBJ2-2; D is unclear. Germline V gene data show CDR1 as SGDLS and CDR2 as YYNGEE. V was trimmed by 0 bases and J by 6 bases, leaving 6 bases between them. The CDR3 is made up of 13 amino acids. CDR3 nucleotide sequence: TGTGCCAGCAGCGTAGGTAGTCCCGGGGAGCTGTTTTTT. Its translation is CASSVGSPGELFF.

This rearrangement joins TRBV2 to TRBJ1-6; the D is unclear. V shed 7 bases and J shed 0 bases, with 10 bases lying between them. CDR1 is SNHLY, CDR2 FYNNEI, per germline. The CDR3 is 15 amino acids. This CDR3 reads CASKETTSYNSPLHF. The CDR3 DNA sequence: TGTGCCAGCAAAGAGACAACCTCCTATAATTCACCCCTCCACTTT.

The chain combines TRBV27 with TRBJ1-5; unclear D gene. In germline, CDR1 is MNHEY, CDR2 SMNVEV (reference sequence). Trimming shortened V by 5 bases and J by 4 bases, and 9 bases separated the two germline ends. The CDR3 is made up of 13 amino acids. CDR3 bases: TGTGCCAGCAGTCCCAACTTAAATCAGCCCCAGCATTTT. This translates into CASSPNLNQPQHF.

The gene calls are TRBV12-2 and TRBJ1-1. TRBV12-2 is an annotated pseudogene. This CDR3 has 14 amino acids. As DNA, the CDR3 is TGTGCAAGTCGCTTAGGGGGGGAGCCCACTGAAGCTTTCTTT. Translating it yields CASRLGGEPTEAFF.

The rearrangement uses TRBV3-1 (or the pseudogene TRBV3-2) and TRBJ1-4, with D perhaps TRBD1 (6 bases). CDR3 length equals 15 residues. The V gene's germline CDR1 is LGHDT and CDR2 YNNKEL (reference sequence). V lost 3 bases and J lost 1, with 9 bases in between. The CDR3 sequence: CASSHLDRTNEKLFF. The CDR3 DNA follows: TGTGCCAGCAGCCACCTGGACAGAACTAATGAAAAACTGTTTTTT.

This clone has just a few counts. DNA for the CDR3: TGTGCCAGCAGTGAAATCGGGGTCGGGACTGAAGCTTTCTTT. This gives the protein CASSEIGVGTEAFF. The chain uses TRBV2 and TRBJ1-1; D is ambiguous. Trimming removed 2 bases from V and 5 bases from J, with 12 bases in between. This CDR3 spans 14 amino acids. Germline CDR1 SNHLY, CDR2 FYNNEI.

This clone was seen only once. The chain uses TRBV27 and TRBJ2-7, with 11 bases lining up with TRBD1. In germline, CDR1 is MNHEY, CDR2 SMNVEV (reference sequence). The CDR3 is made up of 14 amino acids. With V trimmed by 7 bases and J by 1 base, 3 bases remained unmatched. The CDR3 reads CASTRDRGSYEQYF. The CDR3 DNA reads TGTGCCAGCACCAGGGACAGGGGGTCCTACGAGCAGTACTTC.